This entry concerns a single TCR beta chain. Its antigen is not identified. The data originate from a study of STAT5B mutations in CD4+ large granular lymphocyte leukemia. General study points: 25% of private leukemic clonotypes occurred rarely in other patients' non-leukemic repertoires. Patient CD4-sorted repertoires stayed more clonal than healthy ones after leukemic-clone removal.

How the authors handled the data: A productive frequency of 2.59 x 10-5 was the lowest detectable. Method: immunoSEQ multiplex PCR; TCRdb's copy keeps in-frame clones and lacks some. From that table come the V and J calls and clone size; the DNA was used to work out D and trimming. The sample holds around 30,000 clones; approximately 74% are singletons and the top ten take roughly 0.29%. V gave up 1 base and J gave up 8 bases, with 9 bases separating them. CDR3 length: 13 residues. Germline CDR1 is SGHAT and CDR2 is FQNNGV. The sequence came from a human donor in good health. The sequencing input was CD4+ T cells from blood buffy coats. V is TRBV11-2 and J is TRBJ1-3; weak D call: TRBD1 (5 bases). In nucleotides, the CDR3 is TGTGCCAGCAGCTTAGCGGGACCCGACACCATATATTTT. Translation: CASSLAGPDTIYF. The full variable domain, in which reference TRBV11-2 and TRBJ1-3 provide the parts outside the CDR3, is EAGVAQSPRYKIIEKRQSVAFWCNPISGHATLYWYQQILGQGPKLLIQFQNNGVVDDSQLPKDRFSAERLKGVDSTLKIQPAKLEDSAVYLCASSLAGPDTIYFGEGSWLTVV.